These T cell receptor beta chains were read from a single sample in a study of cytomegalovirus exposure and HLA in healthy donors. The data were produced by immunoSEQ multiplex PCR, yet TCRdb's version contains in-frame clones alone and is incomplete. The sample contains 75,000 to 85,000 clones, around three quarters of which appear only once. Sequencing was done on a sample of PBMCs. These receptors were obtained from a male donor in good health and CMV-seronegative. Both conserved end residues are part of each CDR3. The D gene is left open where the match is weak. Part of the rows lack a size; the others show once, few, many or a class for expanded clones.

j_call v_call clone_size d_call cdr3_nt cdr3_aa
TRBJ2-1 TRBV5-1 NA TRBD2 TGCGCCAGCAGAGATAGACTAGCGGGAGGGAATGAGCAGTTCTTC CASRDRLAGGNEQFF
TRBJ2-1 TRBV11-3 NA NA TGTGCCAGCAGCTTCGGGCTAGCCACCTACAATGAGCAGTTCTTC CASSFGLATYNEQFF
TRBJ2-5 TRBV15 once TRBD1 TGTGCCACCAGCAGAGCAGGGGGCTTAGAGACCCAGTACTTC CATSRAGGLETQYF
TRBJ2-6 TRBV30 NA NA TGTGCCTGGAGTTACAGGGCTGGGGCCAACGTCCTGACTTTC CAWSYRAGANVLTF
TRBJ2-1 TRBV13 NA TRBD2 TGTGCCAGCAGCTCCCGGGGTAGCGGGAGGAACAATGAGCAGTTCTTC CASSSRGSGRNNEQFF
TRBJ2-7 TRBV10-3 NA NA TGTGCCATCAGTCAAACCAGGTTGTGGCAGTACTTC CAISQTRLWQYF
TRBJ2-5 TRBV7-8 NA TRBD2 TGTGCCAGCAGCCCCGGGACTAGCGGGGGGAGAGAGACCCAGTACTTC CASSPGTSGGRETQYF
TRBJ2-1 TRBV6-5 NA TRBD2 TGTGCCAGCAGCCGAGCGGGAGGTTCCTACAATGAGCAGTTCTTC CASSRAGGSYNEQFF
TRBJ2-1 TRBV6-1 NA TRBD1 TGTGCCAGCAGTGGATCGGGACAGTTCTACAATGAGCAGTTCTTC CASSGSGQFYNEQFF
TRBJ2-1 TRBV19 few TRBD1 TGTGCCAGTAGTCCCACAGGGGGCCAATCCTACAATGAGCAGTTCTTC CASSPTGGQSYNEQFF
TRBJ1-2 TRBV30 few TRBD1 TGTGCCTCAAAGCCGGACAGGACTAACTATGGCTACCCCTTC CASKPDRTNYGYPF
TRBJ2-7 TRBV7-9 NA NA TGTGCCAGCAGCCCGACCCGGGGGGCATCTAACGAGCAGTACTTC CASSPTRGASNEQYF
TRBJ2-7 TRBV7-8 NA NA TGTGCCAGCAGCCCCGAGGTCTCCTACGAGCAGTACTTC CASSPEVSYEQYF
TRBJ2-1 TRBV28 NA TRBD1 TGTGCCAGCAGTTCAGACAGGGGGCGATGGATCAATGAGCAGTTCTTC CASSSDRGRWINEQFF
TRBJ1-4 TRBV6-6 few NA TGTGCCAGCAGTTACCCACAAGAAAAACTGTTTTTT CASSYPQEKLFF
TRBJ1-1 TRBV9 NA NA TGTGCCAGCAGCGTAAAACAGAACACTGAAGCTTTCTTT CASSVKQNTEAFF
TRBJ1-3 TRBV4-3 NA NA TGCGCCAGCAGCCAAGATCGGGTTTCTGGAAACACCATATATTTT CASSQDRVSGNTIYF
TRBJ2-3 TRBV7-6 NA NA TGTGCCAGCAGCTTCGGGAATTGGGATACGCAGTATTTT CASSFGNWDTQYF
TRBJ2-5 TRBV19 NA TRBD1 TGTGCCAGTAGTCTCTGGGACAGAGAGCAAGAGACCCAGTACTTC CASSLWDREQETQYF
TRBJ1-1 TRBV6-6 NA NA TGTGCCAGCAGTCGCCCTGGGGGGAGCACTGAAGCTTTCTTT CASSRPGGSTEAFF
TRBJ1-4 TRBV7-6 NA NA TGTGCCAGCAGCTTACTCCAGGGAAGGGTAGAAAAACTGTCTTTT CASSLLQGRVEKLSF
TRBJ1-5 TRBV6-6 NA NA TGTGCCAGCAGTACAGGTAGCAATCAGCCCCAGCATTTT CASSTGSNQPQHF
TRBJ1-6 TRBV27 NA NA TGTGCCAGCAGTTTATTTTTGGACAGCTCGCTTAATTCACCCCTCCACTTT CASSLFLDSSLNSPLHF
TRBJ2-7 TRBV5-6 NA TRBD2 TGTGCCAGCAGCTCTGGACTAGCGGGGGGCCAAACCTACGAGCAGTACTTC CASSSGLAGGQTYEQYF
TRBJ1-2 TRBV5-6 NA TRBD1 TGTGCCAGCAACAAAGGACAGGGTCTCGACAGCTATGGCTACACCTTC CASNKGQGLDSYGYTF
TRBJ1-3 TRBV4-3 NA NA TGCGCCAGCAGCCGAGGGATGGAACGCTCTGGAAACACCATATATTTT CASSRGMERSGNTIYF
TRBJ2-1 TRBV19 NA TRBD1 TGTGCCAGTAGTGTAGAAGACAGGGCCGGTGTCAATGAGCAGTTCTTC CASSVEDRAGVNEQFF
TRBJ1-1 TRBV12-5 NA NA TGTGCTAGTGGTTTGGGCGGGAACACTGAAGCTTTCTTT CASGLGGNTEAFF
TRBJ2-5 TRBV6-5 few TRBD2 TGTGCCAGCAGCTCGGGACTATGGGCTGCCCAGTACTTC CASSSGLWAAQYF
TRBJ1-2 TRBV10-2 few NA TGCGCCAGCAGTGGGAGGCCGTATGGCTACACCTTC CASSGRPYGYTF
TRBJ2-1 TRBV9 once TRBD1 TGTGCCAGCAGCGTAGCTACCTGGACAGGGGGCGATGAGCAGTTCTTC CASSVATWTGGDEQFF
TRBJ2-5 TRBV5-1 NA NA TGCGCCAGCAGCTTACAGCCGGCGTACCAAGAGACCCAGTACTTC CASSLQPAYQETQYF
TRBJ1-2 TRBV19 NA NA TGTGCCAGCACACCCGACAGGCTATCCTATGGCTACACCTTC CASTPDRLSYGYTF
TRBJ2-2 TRBV7-8 NA NA TGTGCCAGCAGCTTGTCACAGGTCGGGGAGCTGTTTTTT CASSLSQVGELFF
TRBJ1-2 TRBV6-6 NA NA TGTGCCAGCAGTTACGCCCCAGGGATGGGTTATGGCTACACCTTC CASSYAPGMGYGYTF
TRBJ1-4 TRBV5-1 NA TRBD1 TGCGCCAGCAGCTTGGGACAGGGCCGAGTCGAAAAACTGTTTTTT CASSLGQGRVEKLFF
TRBJ2-7 TRBV6-5 NA TRBD1 TGTGCCAGCAGCTCTCAGGGGGCCGTCTACGAGCAGTACTTC CASSSQGAVYEQYF
TRBJ2-3 TRBV19 NA TRBD2 TGTGCCAGTAGTAAGGGGAGCGGGAGTGGAGATACGCAGTATTTT CASSKGSGSGDTQYF
TRBJ1-1 TRBV7-3 once NA TGTGCCAGCAGCGCAACAGGGTTGGCTGAAGCTTTCTTT CASSATGLAEAFF
TRBJ1-1 TRBV27 NA NA TGTGCCAGCAGAGCAACAGGGCTGAACACTGAAGCTTTCTTT CASRATGLNTEAFF
TRBJ2-3 TRBV19 NA NA TGTGCCAGTAGTATTAATAGTGTCGAAGATACGCAGTATTTT CASSINSVEDTQYF